The 30 T cell receptor beta chains reported below all come from one sample, sequenced in a study of regulatory T cells in long-lasting Graves disease. The time point was: newly diagnosed GD, antithyroid drugs for less than 3 months. There was RNA extracted from PBMCs, and the TCR library was made from it. CDR3-region Arm-PCR and iRepertoire HTBI primers produced the TCR beta libraries. Using its own MiXCR run on the multiplex PCR reads, TCRdb lists one record per CDR3 protein. The data show 540,000 or so distinct CDR3 sequences, roughly 14% seen once. The data were also submitted as part of a second study, on T cells in Graves' hyperthyroidism and ophthalmopathy.

Sequencing used peripheral blood mononuclear cells (PBMCs), obtained at new diagnosis, from a patient treated with antithyroid drugs. Every receptor here comes from a man aged 25 to 40 with Graves disease.

The chain combines TRBV18 with TRBJ1-2, with D possibly TRBD1 on 5 matching bases. Trimming removed 6 bases from V and 0 bases from J, with 11 bases in between. The CDR3 runs 14 residues. Germline CDR1 and CDR2: KGHSH and LQKENI. The CDR3 loop reads CASSRGASNYGYTF. CDR3 coding DNA: TGTGCCAGCTCGAGGGGAGCTTCTAACTATGGCTACACCTTC.

This clonotype appeared many times. This sequence joins TRBV7-6 and TRBJ2-3; D uncertain. V was cut by 5 bases and J by 9 bases, with 15 bases left in between. This CDR3 is built from 13 residues. Looked up from germline, CDR1 is SGHVS and CDR2 is FNYEAQ. CDR3: CASSPQHLGTQYF. DNA for the CDR3: TGTGCCAGCAGCCCTCAACACTTGGGAACGCAGTATTTT.

This sequence joins TRBV6-5 and TRBJ2-1, with no clear D. Germline V gives CDR1 MNHEY, CDR2 SVGAGI. The CDR3 contains 14 residues. V was trimmed by 0 bases and J by 6 bases, leaving 9 bases between them. The CDR3 DNA reads TGTGCCAGCAGTTACTCGAGTACGGGCAATGAGCAGTTCTTC. Its translation is CASSYSSTGNEQFF.

This clonotype was observed many times. Here the CDR3 reads CASSLTLQDTQYF. The CDR3 coding sequence is TGTGCCAGCAGCTTAACGCTACAGGATACGCAGTATTTT. The chain links TRBV7-3 to TRBJ2-3; D remains ambiguous. The CDR3 has 13 amino acids. V gave up 0 bases and J gave up 6 bases, with 7 bases separating them. Germline V gene data show CDR1 as SGHTA and CDR2 as FQGTGA.

This clonotype was detected many times. This chain links TRBV20-1 with TRBJ2-5, with D perhaps being TRBD1 or TRBD2 (5 bases each). The CDR3 runs to 12 residues. V was trimmed by 0 bases and J by 5 bases, leaving 7 bases between them. Germline CDR1 reads DFQATT; CDR2 reads SNEGSKA (reference sequence). The CDR3 nucleotides read TGCAGTGCTAGAGACGAGGGGGAGACCCAGTACTTC. The encoded protein is CSARDEGETQYF.

This clonotype appeared many times. The chain employs TRBV27 and TRBJ2-2; 14 positions match TRBD2. The trim removed 3 bases at V and 3 bases at J, leaving 18 bases unmatched. There are 22 residues in the CDR3. Looked up from germline, CDR1 is MNHEY and CDR2 is SMNVEV (reference sequence). The CDR3 is CASSLRGYSGLAGVGHTGELFF. CDR3 nucleotide sequence: TGTGCCAGCAGTTTGCGGGGGTACTCGGGACTAGCGGGAGTAGGTCACACCGGGGAGCTGTTTTTT.

The rearrangement links TRBV7-6 to TRBJ2-7; weak D call: TRBD2 (5 bases). V lost 0 bases to trimming and J lost 7 bases, with 13 bases between them. This CDR3 is 14 amino acids long. Per germline, CDR1 SGHVS and CDR2 FNYEAQ. The CDR3: CASSLAIDGGEQYF. In DNA form, the CDR3 reads TGTGCCAGCAGCTTAGCGATTGACGGCGGGGAGCAGTACTTC.

This clonotype was recorded many times. This chain uses TRBV10-3 with TRBJ2-3, with D possibly being TRBD1 (5 bases). The CDR3 totals 17 residues. Germline V gene sequence: CDR1 ENHRY, CDR2 SYGVKD. V lost 5 bases and J 2 bases, leaving 20 bases between the germline ends. The CDR3 DNA is TGTGCCATCAGTACCTTTGATACCCAGGGAAACACAGATACGCAGTATTTT. Its protein product is CAISTFDTQGNTDTQYF.

This clonotype was seen ten or more times. The rearrangement joins TRBV20-1 to TRBJ2-3, with D maybe TRBD1 (6 bases). Trimming took off 5 bases at V and 6 bases at J, with 9 bases between the two ends. Germline V gene sequence: CDR1 DFQATT, CDR2 SNEGSKA (reference sequence). The CDR3 is 11 residues long. CDR3 sequence: CSAEDSDTQYF. CDR3 sequence (DNA): TGCAGTGCTGAGGACAGTGATACGCAGTATTTT.

On this clonotype itself: A read error likely explains this, since a far larger clone differs by one base. It is likely a read error, because the conserved phenylalanine at the end of the CDR3 is missing. This chain joins TRBV7-8 and TRBJ2-1, with 13 bases fitting TRBD2. V shed 6 bases and J 7 bases; nucleotides not matched to a gene: 6. CDR1 SGHVS and CDR2 FQNEAQ come from the germline V gene. This CDR3 comprises 15 residues. The CDR3 coding sequence is TGTGCCAGCAGTGGACTAGCGGGAGTGGGGAATGAGCAGTTCCTC. Translated, it gives CASSGLAGVGNEQFL.

A remark on this clonotype: This likely traces to a read error, being one base from a far larger clone. The chain carries TRBV9 and TRBJ2-7; D remains unclear. The CDR3 totals 13 residues. The V and J ends lost 4 bases and 7 bases respectively, with 15 bases between them. From germline, CDR1 is SGDLS and CDR2 YYNGEE. CDR3 residues: CASSSTQYNEQYF. The CDR3 nucleotides are TGTGCCAGCAGCTCCACCCAGTACAATGAGCAGTACTTC. The variable domain in full, completed from reference TRBV9 and TRBJ2-7, reads DSGVTQTPKHLITATGQRVTLRCSPRSGDLSVYWYQQSLDQGLQFLIQYYNGEERAKGNILERFSAQQFPDLHSELNLSSLELGDSALYFCASSSTQYNEQYFGPGTRLTVT.

This clonotype was counted many times. The genes are TRBV2 and TRBJ2-1; 10 bases are a match to TRBD2. CDR1 and CDR2 from the germline V gene are SNHLY and FYNNEI. The V gene end was trimmed by 6 bases and the J gene end by 7 bases; junction bases not matched to a gene: 15. There are 17 residues in the CDR3. The CDR3 coding sequence is TGTGCCAGCAGACCTCGGGTATCTAGCGGGAGAATAAATGAGCAGTTCTTC. Its translation is CASRPRVSSGRINEQFF.

For this clonotype: A much larger clonotype is one base distant, so this may be a read error. The CDR3 spells CAWSRDAEAFF. The CDR3 bases are TGTGCCTGGAGTCGGGATGCTGAAGCTTTCTTT. The rearrangement links TRBV30 to TRBJ1-1; D uncertain. Trimming left V 2 bases short and J 6 bases short, with 7 bases between. The CDR3 loop spans 11 amino acids. Germline values: CDR1 GTSNPN, CDR2 SVGIG (reference sequence).

This clonotype was found many times. The genes are TRBV6-2 or TRBV6-3 and TRBJ2-7; no reliable D call. V was cut by 0 bases and J by 6 bases, with 9 bases left in between. The germline CDR1 and CDR2 sequences are MNHEY and SVGEGT. This CDR3 spans 13 amino acids. The CDR3 nucleotides read TGTGCCAGCAGTTACTCGGTGGAAATCGAGCAGTACTTC. It yields the protein CASSYSVEIEQYF.

This clonotype was detected ten times or more. The V gene is TRBV7-9, the J gene TRBJ2-5; the D gene could be TRBD1 or TRBD2 (5 bases each). Trimming shortened V by 5 bases and J by 0 bases, and 13 bases separated the two germline ends. The germline V gene has CDR1 SEHNR and CDR2 FQNEAQ (reference sequence). CDR3 length: 15 residues. In DNA, the CDR3 is TGTGCCAGCAGCCCCGGAGGACACTACCAAGAGACCCAGTACTTC. It is translated as CASSPGGHYQETQYF.

This clonotype appeared many times. The CDR3: CASDRMNTGELFF. Here the CDR3 DNA reads TGTGCCAGCGATCGAATGAACACCGGGGAGCTGTTTTTT. The rearrangement uses TRBV6-2 or TRBV6-3 and TRBJ2-2; no reliable D call. Trimming took off 8 bases at V and 1 base at J, with 8 bases between the two ends. Germline V gene lookup returns CDR1 MNHEY and CDR2 SVGEGT. The CDR3 length is 13 residues.

This clonotype turned up a few times. The gene calls are TRBV20-1 and TRBJ2-4, with D possibly matching TRBD1 (5 bases). CDR1 is DFQATT and CDR2 is SNEGSKA in the germline V gene (reference sequence). The CDR3 sequence is 18 residues long. Trimming stripped 0 bases from V and 0 bases from J, with 18 bases between. The CDR3 loop reads CSARDQGAPLPAKNIQYF. The DNA for the CDR3 is TGCAGTGCTAGAGATCAAGGGGCTCCATTACCAGCCAAAAACATTCAGTACTTC.

The chain carries TRBV20-1 and TRBJ2-1; weak D call: TRBD2 (5 bases). The CDR3 spans 15 residues. Trimming left V 0 bases short and J 8 bases short, with 17 bases between. Germline CDR1 is DFQATT and CDR2 is SNEGSKA (reference sequence). The CDR3 protein is CSARDRIASRDEQFF. CDR3 in DNA: TGCAGTGCTAGAGATAGAATAGCGAGTCGCGATGAGCAGTTCTTC.

CDR3 amino acids: CATLRGGSGYDSTIMGNEKLFF. CDR3 nucleotide sequence: TGTGCCACCCTCCGAGGGGGTAGTGGGTATGATTCGACCATAATGGGTAATGAAAAACTGTTTTTT. The J gene is TRBJ1-4, the V gene TRBV27; D is possibly TRBD1 (6 bases). Trimming pared 10 bases from V and 4 bases from J, leaving 40 bases between. Germline assignment: CDR1 MNHEY and CDR2 SMNVEV (reference sequence). The CDR3 runs 22 residues.

In this sample, this clonotype turned up once. It is likely a read error: a sequence one base away is far more abundant. The genes are TRBV7-9 and TRBJ2-1, with TRBD2 matching over 8 bases. CDR1 is SEHNR and CDR2 is FQNEAQ in the germline V gene (reference sequence). This CDR3 comprises 14 residues. With 1 base clipped from V and 10 bases from J, the junction kept 6 bases outside the gene matches. Here the CDR3 reads CASSLEGLDHEQFF. CDR3 sequence (DNA): TGTGCCAGCAGCTTAGAGGGACTAGATCACGAGCAGTTCTTC. The entire variable domain, with the rest obtained from reference TRBV7-9 and TRBJ2-1, is as follows: DTGVSQNPRHKITKRGQNVTFRCDPISEHNRLYWYRQTLGQGPEFLTYFQNEAQLEKSRLLSDRFSAERPKGSFSTLEIQRTEQGDSAMYLCASSLEGLDHEQFFGPGTRLTVL.

The chain joins TRBV5-5 to TRBJ2-3; 10 bases align to TRBD1. The CDR3 is 17 amino acids. With V trimmed by 0 bases and J by 2 bases, 6 bases remained unmatched. Germline assignment: CDR1 SGHKS and CDR2 YYEKEE (reference sequence). CDR3 nucleotides: TGTGCCAGCAGCTTGGCGAGGGACAGGGGCTACACAGATACGCAGTATTTT. Protein: CASSLARDRGYTDTQYF.

This clonotype was seen ten or more times. The chain uses TRBV14 and TRBJ2-1; D gene ambiguous. Germline V gives CDR1 SGHDN, CDR2 FVKESK. Trimming shortened V by 0 bases and J by 6 bases, and 9 bases separated the two germline ends. This CDR3 has 14 amino acids. The CDR3 DNA is TGTGCCAGCAGCCAAGACTTAGTAGGCAATGAGCAGTTCTTC. Translating gives CASSQDLVGNEQFF.

This clonotype came up a few times. This chain joins TRBV5-1 and TRBJ1-5; D gene uncertain. Germline CDR1 SGHRS, CDR2 YFSETQ. With 5 bases removed from V and 5 bases from J, the gap between germline ends came to 14 bases. The CDR3 spans 14 residues. The CDR3 bases are TGCGCCAGCAGATTAGCACCGCGCGATCAGCCCCAGCATTTT. Protein product: CASRLAPRDQPQHF.

CDR3 in DNA: TGTGCCAGCAGTTACTCGTCAGGGCTAGCCAAAAACATTCAGTACTTC. It is translated as CASSYSSGLAKNIQYF. The rearrangement links TRBV6-5 to TRBJ2-4, with D possibly TRBD1 on 5 matching bases. Looked up from germline, CDR1 is MNHEY and CDR2 is SVGAGI. Trimming shortened V by 0 bases and J by 0 bases, and 9 bases separated the two germline ends. This CDR3 comprises 16 residues.

At least ten counts were recorded for this clonotype. V gene TRBV11-2 combines with J gene TRBJ2-3; the D is unclear. The ends were cut back, 4 bases at V and 6 bases at J, with 14 bases in the middle. The germline CDR1 and CDR2 sequences are SGHAT and FQNNGV. The CDR3 contains 14 residues. The CDR3 reads CASSSLSSTDTQYF. The CDR3 DNA is TGTGCCAGCAGCTCCCTTTCGAGTACGGATACGCAGTATTTT.

This clonotype was recorded at least ten times. The chain uses TRBV11-2 and TRBJ2-7; D gene ambiguous. This CDR3 has 12 residues. CDR1 and CDR2 from the germline V gene are SGHAT and FQNNGV. Trimming cost V 1 base and J 9 bases, with 10 bases left between them. CDR3: CASSLVADRQYF. CDR3 sequence (DNA): TGTGCCAGCAGCTTAGTTGCCGATCGGCAGTACTTC.

There are many counts of this clonotype. The chain joins TRBV7-9 to TRBJ2-1, with D possibly matching TRBD2 (6 bases). This CDR3 has 14 amino acids. V was cut by 5 bases and J by 5 bases, with 13 bases left in between. Germline CDR1 and CDR2: SEHNR and FQNEAQ (reference sequence). CDR3 residues: CASSLPGTHNEQFF. In nucleotides, the CDR3 is TGTGCCAGCAGCCTACCCGGGACTCACAATGAGCAGTTCTTC.

The chain links TRBV30 to TRBJ2-1, with D possibly being TRBD2 (6 bases). This CDR3 has 13 residues. CDR1 is GTSNPN and CDR2 is SVGIG in the germline V gene (reference sequence). The V end lost 2 bases, the J end lost 3 bases, and 8 bases lay between the germline ends. CDR3 sequence reads: CAWSLAHYNEQFF. In nucleotides, the CDR3 is TGTGCCTGGAGTCTAGCGCACTACAATGAGCAGTTCTTC.

The sample holds many counts of this clonotype. The chain has TRBV12-3 or TRBV12-4 and TRBJ2-7; TRBD2 might be the D (5 bases). The germline V and J ends were trimmed by 4 bases and 2 bases, with 12 bases remaining between them. The CDR3 is 14 amino acids. The CDR3 DNA reads as TGTGCCAGCAGTTACGAGGGAATGGCCTACGAGCAGTACTTC. This translates into CASSYEGMAYEQYF.

This clonotype occurred many times. The chain combines TRBV4-2 with TRBJ1-5; D unclear. CDR3 length: 14 amino acids. V was cut by 1 base and J by 4 bases, with 8 bases left in between. The V gene's germline CDR1 is LGHNA and CDR2 YNFKEQ. This CDR3 is CASSQVGENQPQHF. CDR3 DNA sequence: TGTGCCAGCAGCCAAGTGGGAGAGAATCAGCCCCAGCATTTT.